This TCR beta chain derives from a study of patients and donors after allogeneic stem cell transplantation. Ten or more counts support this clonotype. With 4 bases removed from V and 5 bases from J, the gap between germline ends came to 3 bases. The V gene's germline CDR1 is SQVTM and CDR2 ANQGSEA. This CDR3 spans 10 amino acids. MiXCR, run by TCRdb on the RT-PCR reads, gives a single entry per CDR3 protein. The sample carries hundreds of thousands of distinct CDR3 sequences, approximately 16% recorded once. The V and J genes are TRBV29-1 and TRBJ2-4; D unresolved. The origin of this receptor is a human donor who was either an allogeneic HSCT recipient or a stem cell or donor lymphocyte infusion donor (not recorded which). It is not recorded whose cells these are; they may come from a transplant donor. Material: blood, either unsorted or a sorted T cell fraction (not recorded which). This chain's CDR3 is CSVGQNIQYF. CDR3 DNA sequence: TGCAGCGTTGGACAAAACATTCAGTACTTC.